This record looks at one T cell receptor (beta chain) sequence and its context. Its target is not known. This specimen belongs to a study of T cell responses to AZD1222 COVID-19 vaccine. Germline V gene lookup returns CDR1 SGHRS and CDR2 YFSETQ. J lost 2 bases, V lost 5 bases, and 6 bases had no gene match. This CDR3 has 15 amino acids. Overall study results and limits: Vaccine-related CD4 TCRs covered spike, predominating at 160-218 and 743-854. When two AZD1222 doses had been given, Spike-specific TCR breadth and depth rose.

Libraries were prepared by immunoSEQ multiplex PCR; TCRdb keeps only in-frame clonotypes and omits some of them. The sample records around 87,000 clones, more than 75% being singletons. The chain joins TRBV5-1 to TRBJ1-4, with TRBD1 matching over 7 bases. Material: peripheral blood, obtained on day 0 of AZD1222 vaccination. The receptor was isolated from an adult in good health. CDR3 sequence: CASREGQVTNEKLFF. CDR3 coding DNA: TGCGCCAGCAGAGAAGGACAGGTCACTAATGAAAAACTGTTTTTT. The complete variable domain, with remaining parts taken from reference TRBV5-1 and TRBJ1-4, reads KAGVTQTPRYLIKTRGQQVTLSCSPISGHRSVSWYQQTPGQGLQFLFEYFSETQRNKGNFPGRFSGRQFSNSRSEMNVSTLELGDSALYLCASREGQVTNEKLFFGSGTQLSVL.